The 2 T cell receptor beta chains listed next were all sequenced from one sample in a study of Graves' ophthalmopathy and Graves' hyperthyroidism. TCR beta CDR3 amplification used RNA transcripts. First-round RT-PCR used HTBI primers; second-round multiplex PCR followed. Each CDR3 protein is one row after TCRdb ran MiXCR on the multiplex PCR reads. The data hold a few hundred thousand distinct CDR3 sequences, with 17% observed a single time. The sample taken for sequencing was peripheral blood. These receptors came from an adult woman with stable Graves' hyperthyroidism.

This clonotype has a count of ten or more. J is TRBJ1-1 and V is TRBV7-2, with D maybe TRBD1 (5 bases). This CDR3 comprises 14 residues. With 3 bases removed from V and 7 bases from J, the gap between germline ends came to 15 bases. Germline V CDR1 and CDR2: SGHTA, FQGNSA. The CDR3 here is CASSFLGGESEAFF. CDR3 in DNA: TGTGCCAGCAGCTTCCTTGGGGGAGAGAGTGAAGCTTTCTTT. Combining the CDR3 with reference TRBV7-2 and TRBJ1-1 gives the whole variable domain GAGVSQSPSNKVTEKGKDVELRCDPISGHTALYWYRQSLGQGLEFLIYFQGNSAPDKSGLPSDRFSAERTGGSVSTLTIQRTQQEDSAVYLCASSFLGGESEAFFGQGTRLTVV.

This chain connects TRBV2 to TRBJ1-1; D not resolved. CDR3 length equals 13 residues. In germline, CDR1 is SNHLY, CDR2 FYNNEI. Trimming cost V 8 bases and J 3 bases, with 13 bases left between them. The CDR3 bases are TGTGCCAGCCAAGGGATGGCGGACACTGAAGCTTTCTTT. Amino acids: CASQGMADTEAFF.